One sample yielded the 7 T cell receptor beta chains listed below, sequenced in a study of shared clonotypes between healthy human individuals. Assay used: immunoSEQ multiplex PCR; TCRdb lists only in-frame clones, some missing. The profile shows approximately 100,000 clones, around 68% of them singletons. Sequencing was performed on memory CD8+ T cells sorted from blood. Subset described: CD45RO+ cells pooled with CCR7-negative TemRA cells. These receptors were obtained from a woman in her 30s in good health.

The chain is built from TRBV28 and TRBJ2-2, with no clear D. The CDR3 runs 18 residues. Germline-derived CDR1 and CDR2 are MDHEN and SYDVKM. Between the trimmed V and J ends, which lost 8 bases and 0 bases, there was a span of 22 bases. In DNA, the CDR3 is TGTGCCAGCTGGACGCGCTATTACCAACTCGCGAACACCGGGGAGCTGTTTTTT. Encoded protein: CASWTRYYQLANTGELFF.

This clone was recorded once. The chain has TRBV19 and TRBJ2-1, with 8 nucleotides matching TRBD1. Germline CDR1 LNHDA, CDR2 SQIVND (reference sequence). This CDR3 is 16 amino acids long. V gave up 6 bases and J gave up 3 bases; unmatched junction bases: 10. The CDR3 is CASSLLGQVRYNEQFF. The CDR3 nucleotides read TGTGCCAGTAGCCTCCTGGGACAGGTTCGCTACAATGAGCAGTTCTTC.

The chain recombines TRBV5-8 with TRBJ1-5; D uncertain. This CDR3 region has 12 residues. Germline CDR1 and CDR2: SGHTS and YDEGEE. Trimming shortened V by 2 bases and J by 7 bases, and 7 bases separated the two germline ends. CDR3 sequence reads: CASSLGLQPQHF. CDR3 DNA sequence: TGTGCCAGCAGCTTAGGTCTACAGCCCCAGCATTTT.

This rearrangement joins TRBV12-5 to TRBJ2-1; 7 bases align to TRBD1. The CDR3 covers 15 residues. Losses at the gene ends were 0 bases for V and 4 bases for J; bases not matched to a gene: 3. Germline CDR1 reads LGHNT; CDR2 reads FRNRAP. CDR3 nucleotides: TGTGCTAGTGGTTTGGTACAGGGGCGTTACAATGAGCAGTTCTTC. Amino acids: CASGLVQGRYNEQFF.

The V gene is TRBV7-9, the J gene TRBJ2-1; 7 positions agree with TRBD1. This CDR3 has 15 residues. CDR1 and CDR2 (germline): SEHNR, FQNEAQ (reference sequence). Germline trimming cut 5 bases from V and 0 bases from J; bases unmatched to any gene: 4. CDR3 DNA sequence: TGTGCCAGCAGCGAGGACAGGTTCTCCTACAATGAGCAGTTCTTC. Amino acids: CASSEDRFSYNEQFF.

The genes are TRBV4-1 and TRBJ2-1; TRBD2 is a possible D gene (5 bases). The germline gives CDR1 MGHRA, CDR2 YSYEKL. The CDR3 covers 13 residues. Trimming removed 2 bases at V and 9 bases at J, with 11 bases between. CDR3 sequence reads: CASSQRLEVEQFF. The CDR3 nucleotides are TGCGCCAGCAGCCAACGTCTGGAGGTTGAGCAGTTCTTC.

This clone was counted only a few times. DNA for the CDR3: TGTGCCAGCAGTCGCCTTCAGGGGCTACAGTCTGGCTACACCTTC. The encoded protein is CASSRLQGLQSGYTF. The genes are TRBV6-6 and TRBJ1-2, with D maybe TRBD1 (6 bases). The CDR3 covers 15 residues. Per the germline V gene, CDR1 is MNHNY and CDR2 is SVGAGI (reference sequence). The V gene lost 5 bases and the J gene lost 7 bases, with 20 bases spanning the gap.